The 16 T cell receptor beta chains presented below share a single source sample, sequenced in a study of T cell responses to AZD1222 COVID-19 vaccine. Generated by immunoSEQ multiplex PCR, the TCRdb table keeps only in-frame clones and is missing some. The sample contains 95,000 to 150,000 clones, more than 80% of which appear only once. The starting material was peripheral blood, obtained on day 0 of AZD1222 vaccination. These TCRs come from an adult in good health.

This clone was found once. The rearrangement links TRBV5-4 to TRBJ2-3; no definite D call. Germline-derived CDR1 and CDR2 are SGHNT and YYREEE (reference sequence). CDR3 length: 13 residues. Trimming pared 0 bases from V and 5 bases from J, leaving 7 bases between. This chain's CDR3 is CASSLAPLDTQYF. For the CDR3, the DNA is TGTGCCAGCAGCTTGGCCCCTTTAGATACGCAGTATTTT.

The V gene is TRBV4-2, the J gene TRBJ2-1; 10 nucleotides align to TRBD2. Germline CDR1 reads LGHNA; CDR2 reads YNFKEQ. The CDR3 spans 15 residues. The V and J ends lost 3 bases and 10 bases, in that order; junction bases with no gene match: 9. The CDR3 here is CASSQERGGLWEQFF. Here the CDR3 DNA reads TGTGCCAGCAGCCAGGAGCGGGGGGGCCTTTGGGAGCAGTTCTTC.

The chain carries TRBV6-5 and TRBJ2-1; 9 bases match TRBD2. The V segment lost 6 bases and the J segment 3 bases; nucleotides outside the gene matches: 6. In germline, CDR1 is MNHEY, CDR2 SVGAGI. The CDR3 has 15 amino acids. This chain's CDR3 is CASSSISGGYNEQFF. The CDR3 DNA reads as TGTGCCAGCAGCTCAATTAGCGGGGGCTACAATGAGCAGTTCTTC.

This clone was seen a few times. The genes are TRBV7-9 and TRBJ2-2; 10 nucleotides align to TRBD1. This CDR3 has 17 residues. The V gene's germline CDR1 is SEHNR and CDR2 FQNEAQ (reference sequence). V lost 5 bases and J lost 5; bases outside the gene matches: 11. The CDR3 DNA reads TGTGCCAGCAGCCCCTGGCTGGGACAGGGGTCTACCGGGGAGCTGTTTTTT. Its translation is CASSPWLGQGSTGELFF. Supplemented by reference TRBV7-9 and TRBJ2-2, the full variable domain reads DTGVSQNPRHKITKRGQNVTFRCDPISEHNRLYWYRQTLGQGPEFLTYFQNEAQLEKSRLLSDRFSAERPKGSFSTLEIQRTEQGDSAMYLCASSPWLGQGSTGELFFGEGSRLTVL.

The chain links TRBV7-3 to TRBJ1-2, with D hard to call. The CDR3 runs to 15 residues. Trimming removed 3 bases from V and 2 bases from J, with 13 bases in between. The germline V gene encodes CDR1 SGHTA and CDR2 FQGTGA. The CDR3 protein is CASSLFPARNYGYTF. CDR3 sequence (DNA): TGTGCCAGCAGCTTGTTCCCGGCCAGGAACTATGGCTACACCTTC. Full variable domain (remainder filled in from reference TRBV7-3 and TRBJ1-2): GAGVSQTPSNKVTEKGKYVELRCDPISGHTALYWYRQSLGQGPEFLIYFQGTGAADDSGLPNDRFFAVRPEGSVSTLKIQRTERGDSAVYLCASSLFPARNYGYTFGSGTRLTVV.

The chain couples TRBV19 to TRBJ2-1, with 15 bases lining up with TRBD2. The germline gives CDR1 LNHDA, CDR2 SQIVND (reference sequence). The CDR3 spans 14 residues. The junction had 2 bases not matched to a gene; V was cut back by 4 bases and J by 10 bases. The DNA of the CDR3 is TGTGCCAGTAGTAAGGGACTAGCGGGAGGCGAGCAGTTCTTC. This gives the protein CASSKGLAGGEQFF.

The chain carries TRBV6-2 or TRBV6-3 and TRBJ1-2; D not certain. The CDR3 consists of 14 residues. CDR1 is MNHEY and CDR2 is SVGEGT in the germline V gene. Trimming took 2 bases from V and 4 from J, leaving 11 bases between them. The CDR3 DNA sequence: TGTGCCAGCAGTTACCTCCCGGAGGCCTATGGCTACACCTTC. This codes for CASSYLPEAYGYTF.

This chain uses TRBV3-1 (or the pseudogene TRBV3-2) with TRBJ2-7, with unresolved D. The CDR3 extends over 11 amino acids. Trimming shortened V by 4 bases and J by 2 bases, and 3 bases separated the two germline ends. Germline V gene data show CDR1 as LGHDT and CDR2 as YNNKEL (reference sequence). CDR3 region: CASSPPYEQYF. The CDR3 DNA follows: TGTGCCAGCAGCCCCCCCTACGAGCAGTACTTC.

This clone was found a few times. The chain has TRBV24-1 and TRBJ1-4; no clear D. The CDR3 sequence is 12 residues long. Deletions cut 5 bases from V and 2 bases from J, with 2 bases between. Germline loops: CDR1 KGHDR, CDR2 SFDVKD. The CDR3 DNA follows: TGTGCCACCAGTGGCACTAATGAAAAACTGTTTTTT. Translating gives CATSGTNEKLFF.

The gene calls are TRBV7-3 and TRBJ2-7; D is undetermined. Germline CDR1 reads SGHTA; CDR2 reads FQGTGA. This CDR3 region has 15 residues. With 2 bases removed from V and 4 bases from J, the gap between germline ends came to 15 bases. The CDR3, as DNA: TGTGCCAGCAGCTTAGGGCAGGTGCCCTATTACGAGCAGTACTTC. Its translation is CASSLGQVPYYEQYF. The full variable domain, completed using reference TRBV7-3 and TRBJ2-7, is GAGVSQTPSNKVTEKGKYVELRCDPISGHTALYWYRQSLGQGPEFLIYFQGTGAADDSGLPNDRFFAVRPEGSVSTLKIQRTERGDSAVYLCASSLGQVPYYEQYFGPGTRLTVT.

This chain uses TRBV7-2 with TRBJ2-5, with 9 bases aligning to TRBD1. Germline-derived CDR1 and CDR2 are SGHTA and FQGNSA. V was clipped by 1 base and J by 6 bases; unmatched bases: 9. The CDR3 totals 16 residues. CDR3: CASSLGGGQGQKTQYF. The DNA for the CDR3 is TGTGCCAGCAGCTTAGGGGGGGGACAGGGACAGAAGACCCAGTACTTC. Variable domain in full (rest from reference TRBV7-2 and TRBJ2-5): GAGVSQSPSNKVTEKGKDVELRCDPISGHTALYWYRQSLGQGLEFLIYFQGNSAPDKSGLPSDRFSAERTGGSVSTLTIQRTQQEDSAVYLCASSLGGGQGQKTQYFGPGTRLLVL.

The chain combines TRBV3-1 (or the pseudogene TRBV3-2) with TRBJ2-1, with D perhaps TRBD1 (6 bases). Trimming shortened V by 3 bases and J by 3 bases, and 12 bases separated the two germline ends. The CDR3 has 15 amino acids. CDR1 and CDR2 from the germline V gene are LGHDT and YNNKEL (reference sequence). The CDR3 sequence is CASSQTGNDYNEQFF. Here the CDR3 DNA reads TGTGCCAGCAGCCAGACAGGTAATGACTACAATGAGCAGTTCTTC.

This rearrangement joins TRBV7-2 to TRBJ1-3; D is unclear. Germline values: CDR1 SGHTA, CDR2 FQGNSA. Trimming took 5 bases from V and 4 from J, leaving 15 bases between them. The CDR3 is 15 residues long. CDR3 sequence (DNA): TGTGCCAGCAGCACCCAGGTTCAGACCGGAAACACCATATATTTT. Translating it yields CASSTQVQTGNTIYF.

J is TRBJ2-1 and V is TRBV4-3, with 7 bases lining up with TRBD2. The CDR3 has 18 amino acids. Germline V gene lookup returns CDR1 LGHNA and CDR2 YSLEER. Trimming cost V 4 bases and J 8 bases; bases outside gene matches: 20. The CDR3 loop reads CASSRGANPAGPSYEQFF. In DNA, the CDR3 is TGCGCCAGCAGCCGCGGGGCCAATCCAGCGGGGCCCTCGTATGAGCAGTTCTTC.

This sequence joins TRBV7-9 and TRBJ2-7, with a possible D match to TRBD2 (7 bases). This CDR3 comprises 14 residues. V was cut by 6 bases and J by 2 bases, with 14 bases left in between. Germline CDR1 is SEHNR and CDR2 is FQNEAQ (reference sequence). The CDR3 loop reads CASSIGRGPYEQYF. CDR3 nucleotides: TGTGCCAGCAGTATAGGGCGGGGGCCCTACGAGCAGTACTTC. Full variable domain (rest looked up from reference TRBV7-9 and TRBJ2-7): DTGVSQNPRHKITKRGQNVTFRCDPISEHNRLYWYRQTLGQGPEFLTYFQNEAQLEKSRLLSDRFSAERPKGSFSTLEIQRTEQGDSAMYLCASSIGRGPYEQYFGPGTRLTVT.

The genes are TRBV5-6 and TRBJ1-1; D gene unclear. CDR3 length equals 16 residues. The V and J ends lost 2 bases and 4 bases respectively, with 18 bases between them. Germline V lookup: CDR1 SGHDT, CDR2 YYEEEE. CDR3 in amino acids: CASSFGLSYGSTEAFF. For the CDR3, the DNA is TGTGCCAGCAGCTTCGGACTCTCTTACGGGAGCACTGAAGCTTTCTTT.